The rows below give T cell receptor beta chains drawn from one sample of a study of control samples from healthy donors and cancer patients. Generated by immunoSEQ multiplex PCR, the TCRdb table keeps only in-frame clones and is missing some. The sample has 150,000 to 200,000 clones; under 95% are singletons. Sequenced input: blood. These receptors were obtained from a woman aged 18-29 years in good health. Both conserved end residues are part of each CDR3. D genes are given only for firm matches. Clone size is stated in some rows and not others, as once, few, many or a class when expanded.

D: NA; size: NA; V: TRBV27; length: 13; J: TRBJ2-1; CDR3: CATGGVVFGEQFF; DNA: TGTGCCACGGGCGGAGTGGTATTCGGCGAGCAGTTCTTC
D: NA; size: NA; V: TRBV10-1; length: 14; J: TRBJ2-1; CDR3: CASSDPGELNEQFF; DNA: TGCGCCAGCAGTGACCCGGGAGAACTCAATGAGCAGTTCTTC
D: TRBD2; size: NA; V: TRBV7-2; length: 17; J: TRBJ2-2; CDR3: CASSALSGGPRVGELFF; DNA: TGTGCCAGCAGCGCACTTAGCGGGGGGCCTCGGGTCGGGGAGCTGTTTTTT
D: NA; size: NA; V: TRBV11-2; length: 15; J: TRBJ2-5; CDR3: CASSGTRTGQETQYF; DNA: TGTGCCAGCAGCGGGACTAGGACAGGGCAAGAGACCCAGTACTTC
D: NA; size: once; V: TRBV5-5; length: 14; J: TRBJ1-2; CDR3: CASSRPPRYYGYTF; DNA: TGTGCCAGCAGTCGGCCACCACGCTACTATGGCTACACCTTC
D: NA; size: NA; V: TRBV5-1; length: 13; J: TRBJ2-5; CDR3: CASSLEGVETQYF; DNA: TGCGCCAGCAGCTTGGAAGGGGTTGAGACCCAGTACTTC
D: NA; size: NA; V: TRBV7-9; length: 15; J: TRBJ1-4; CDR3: CASTPRGPANEKLFF; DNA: TGTGCCAGCACGCCCCGGGGGCCAGCTAATGAAAAACTGTTTTTT
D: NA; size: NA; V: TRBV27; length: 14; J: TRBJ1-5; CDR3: CASSRDGGNQPQHF; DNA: TGTGCCAGCAGCAGGGATGGTGGCAATCAGCCCCAGCATTTT
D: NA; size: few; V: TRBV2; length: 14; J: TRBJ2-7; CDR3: CASSRDTTPYEQYF; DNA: TGTGCCAGCAGCCGGGACACAACACCCTACGAGCAGTACTTC
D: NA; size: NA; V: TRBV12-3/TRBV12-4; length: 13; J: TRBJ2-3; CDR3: CASSRGLTDTQYF; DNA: TGTGCCAGCAGTCGGGGCCTCACAGATACGCAGTATTTT
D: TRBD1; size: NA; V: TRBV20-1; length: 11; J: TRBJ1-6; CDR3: CSAIDRGPLHF; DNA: TGCAGTGCTATAGACAGGGGACCCCTCCACTTT
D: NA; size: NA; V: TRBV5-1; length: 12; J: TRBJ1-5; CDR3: CASSRPHQPQHF; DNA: TGCGCCAGCAGCAGACCACATCAGCCCCAGCATTTT
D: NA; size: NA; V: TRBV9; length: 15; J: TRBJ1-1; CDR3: CASSGRGAENTEAFF; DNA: TGTGCCAGCAGCGGGCGGGGGGCGGAGAACACTGAAGCTTTCTTT
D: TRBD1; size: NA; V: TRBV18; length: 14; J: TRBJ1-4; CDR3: CASSPRDRGGKLFF; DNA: TGTGCCAGCTCACCACGGGACAGGGGCGGAAAACTGTTTTTT